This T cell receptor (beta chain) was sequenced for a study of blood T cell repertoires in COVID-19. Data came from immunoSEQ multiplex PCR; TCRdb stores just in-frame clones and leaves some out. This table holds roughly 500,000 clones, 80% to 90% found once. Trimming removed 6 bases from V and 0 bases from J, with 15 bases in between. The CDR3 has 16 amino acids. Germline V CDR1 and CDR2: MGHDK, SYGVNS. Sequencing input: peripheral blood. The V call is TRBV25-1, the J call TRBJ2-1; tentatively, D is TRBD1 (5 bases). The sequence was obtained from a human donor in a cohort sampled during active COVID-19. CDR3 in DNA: TGTGCCAGCAGGGCAGGGCACCCCTTCTCCTACAATGAGCAGTTCTTC. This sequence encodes CASRAGHPFSYNEQFF.